Below are 21 T cell receptor beta chains sequenced from a single sample in a study of response to subunit inactivated influenza vaccine. Using its own MiXCR run on the RT-PCR reads, TCRdb lists one record per CDR3 protein. The profile shows around 760,000 distinct CDR3 sequences, approximately 15% of them singletons. The sample in question was PBMCs from blood, obtained roughly 15 days before vaccination. Every receptor here comes from a man aged 50-59 years who received an inactivated influenza vaccine.

The chain is built from TRBV6-1 and TRBJ2-1; 10 nucleotides match TRBD2. Losses at the gene ends were 5 bases for V and 5 bases for J; bases not matched to a gene: 6. CDR1 is MNHNS, CDR2 SASEGT, per germline. The CDR3 is 15 amino acids. As DNA, the CDR3 is TGTGCCAGCAGTCCGCCGGGACTAGCGAACAATGAGCAGTTCTTC. This gives the protein CASSPPGLANNEQFF.

This clonotype was seen ten or more times. The rearrangement links TRBV10-3 to TRBJ2-7; TRBD1 matches 9 bases. V was pared by 5 bases and J by 3 bases, with 5 bases of the junction left unmatched. Germline lookup yields CDR1 ENHRY and CDR2 SYGVKD. CDR3 length: 14 residues. The CDR3 DNA is TGTGCCATCAGTTCCCTGACAGGGGGCTACGAGCAGTACTTC. Translated: CAISSLTGGYEQYF.

This clonotype has a handful of counts. This rearrangement joins TRBV20-1 to TRBJ2-2; D is undetermined. The CDR3 is 15 residues long. Per germline, CDR1 DFQATT and CDR2 SNEGSKA (reference sequence). Trimming pared 6 bases from V and 4 bases from J, leaving 18 bases between. The CDR3: CSAHRDGQRTGELFF. Here the CDR3 DNA reads TGCAGTGCCCATCGCGATGGGCAGCGCACCGGGGAGCTGTTTTTT.

This clonotype was seen ten or more times. The junction and the germline gene differ at one end; a read error may be behind it. This chain connects TRBV7-2 to TRBJ2-7; a possible D gene is TRBD2 (5 bases). Germline values: CDR1 SGHTA, CDR2 FQGNSA. The CDR3 has 13 residues. CDR3 DNA sequence: TGCGCCAGCAGCCCGAGGGCGGCCTACGAGCAGTACTTC. It yields the protein CASSPRAAYEQYF.

V and J are TRBV15 and TRBJ1-5, with unresolved D. CDR1 LNHNV and CDR2 YYDKDF come from the germline V gene (reference sequence). The CDR3 loop spans 15 amino acids. The V end was cut by 1 base, the J end by 3 bases, with 10 bases between. CDR3 amino acids: CATSRVSGHNQPQHF. The CDR3, as DNA: TGTGCCACCAGCAGAGTCTCCGGCCACAATCAGCCCCAGCATTTT. Full variable domain (outside the CDR3, taken from reference TRBV15 and TRBJ1-5): DAMVIQNPRYQVTQFGKPVTLSCSQTLNHNVMYWYQQKSSQAPKLLFHYYDKDFNNEADTPDNFQSRRPNTSFCFLDIRSPGLGDTAMYLCATSRVSGHNQPQHFGDGTRLSIL.

This clonotype was detected many times. The chain recombines TRBV30 with TRBJ2-7; D tentatively reads TRBD1 or TRBD2 (5 bases each). Germline V gene data show CDR1 as GTSNPN and CDR2 as SVGIG (reference sequence). The CDR3 runs 12 residues. Trimming removed 8 bases at V and 0 bases at J, with 11 bases between. CDR3 loop: CAGGRSSYEQYF. As DNA, the CDR3 is TGTGCCGGGGGTAGGTCCTCCTACGAGCAGTACTTC.

V is TRBV7-9 and J is TRBJ2-7; 10 bases line up with TRBD1. V lost 5 bases, J lost 2 bases, and 6 bases stayed unmatched. CDR1 and CDR2 from the germline V gene are SEHNR and FQNEAQ (reference sequence). This CDR3 is 15 amino acids long. For the CDR3, the DNA is TGTGCCAGCAGCGCAGTGACAGGGGGCCCCTACGAGCAGTACTTC. It yields the protein CASSAVTGGPYEQYF.

This clonotype was counted a few times. This rearrangement joins TRBV6-2 or TRBV6-3 to TRBJ2-2; TRBD1 matches 8 bases. The trim removed 2 bases at V and 7 bases at J, leaving 3 bases unmatched. CDR1 MNHEY and CDR2 SVGEGT come from the germline V gene. CDR3 length equals 14 residues. The CDR3 here is CASSYRTGIGELFF. CDR3 nucleotide sequence: TGTGCCAGCAGTTACCGGACAGGGATCGGGGAGCTGTTTTTT.

The V gene is TRBV20-1, the J gene TRBJ2-1; possible D gene TRBD2, 6 bases. CDR1 DFQATT and CDR2 SNEGSKA come from the germline V gene (reference sequence). The V end was cut by 0 bases, the J end by 7 bases, with 22 bases between. The CDR3 has 17 residues. CDR3 coding DNA: TGCAGTGCTAGAGATTGGAGGGACCAACGATTTCAAAATGAGCAGTTCTTC. Amino acid sequence: CSARDWRDQRFQNEQFF.

This clonotype has only a few counts. J is TRBJ1-1 and V is TRBV2, with D perhaps matching TRBD1 (6 bases). V lost 2 bases, J lost 1 base, and 11 bases lay in between. The CDR3 sequence is 15 residues long. The germline V gene encodes CDR1 SNHLY and CDR2 FYNNEI. DNA of the CDR3: TGTGCCAGCAGTGAACCGGGGGCGAAGAACACTGAAGCTTTCTTT. It translates to CASSEPGAKNTEAFF.

This clonotype occurred a few times. The genes are TRBV19 and TRBJ2-7; no definite D call. The V end was cut by 2 bases, the J end by 0 bases, with 11 bases between. Germline-derived CDR1 and CDR2 are LNHDA and SQIVND (reference sequence). This CDR3 is built from 15 residues. CDR3 sequence: CASSITDAPSYEQYF. The DNA for the CDR3 is TGTGCCAGTAGTATAACGGACGCTCCCTCCTACGAGCAGTACTTC.

The sample holds many counts of this clonotype. The rearrangement uses TRBV20-1 and TRBJ2-2; 10 bases agree with TRBD2. The germline CDR1 and CDR2 sequences are DFQATT and SNEGSKA (reference sequence). The CDR3 totals 17 residues. J lost 4 bases, V lost 6 bases, and 14 bases had no gene match. CDR3 sequence reads: CSAYGTSDYHLTGELFF. For the CDR3, the DNA is TGCAGTGCCTATGGGACTAGCGACTATCACCTCACCGGGGAGCTGTTTTTT.

The table lists this clonotype with a few counts. Germline is not matched at one junction end, which may reflect a read error. The rearrangement uses TRBV11-2 and TRBJ1-3; 7 nucleotides agree with TRBD1. The CDR3 is made up of 17 amino acids. CDR1 is SGHAT, CDR2 FQNNGV, per germline. CDR3 region: CASSLDGGTDSGNTIYF. CDR3 nucleotides: TGTGCCAGCAGCCTAGACGGAGGGACAGACTCTGGAAACACCATATATTTT.

This clonotype was seen more than once but under ten times. The chain couples TRBV20-1 to TRBJ2-1, with 10 nucleotides matching TRBD2. This CDR3 region has 13 residues. V was clipped by 2 bases and J by 12 bases; unmatched bases: 7. CDR1 and CDR2 (germline): DFQATT, SNEGSKA (reference sequence). CDR3 loop: CSARMGSGGSQFF. CDR3 bases: TGCAGTGCTAGAATGGGTAGCGGGGGGTCGCAGTTCTTC.

This clonotype came up a few times. V usage is TRBV27 and J usage is TRBJ2-3; the D gene is possibly TRBD1 (7 bases). The CDR3 sequence is 16 residues long. Germline assignment: CDR1 MNHEY and CDR2 SMNVEV (reference sequence). V was cut by 3 bases and J by 6 bases, with 19 bases left in between. CDR3 sequence: CASSFIRTGGTDTQYF. The CDR3 nucleotides read TGTGCCAGCAGTTTTATTAGGACAGGAGGGACGGATACGCAGTATTTT.

This chain joins TRBV30 and TRBJ2-7; a weak D match, TRBD1 (6 bases). The CDR3 extends over 13 amino acids. Germline CDR1 and CDR2: GTSNPN and SVGIG (reference sequence). V lost 2 bases and J lost 6, with 14 bases in between. The CDR3 loop is CAWSPNYRAEQYF. CDR3 DNA sequence: TGTGCCTGGAGTCCGAATTACAGGGCCGAGCAGTACTTC.

This clonotype has a handful of counts. The chain employs TRBV7-6 and TRBJ2-1; 7 bases line up with TRBD1. Germline V gene data show CDR1 as SGHVS and CDR2 as FNYEAQ. After removal of 5 bases from V and 7 bases from J, the junction contained 11 bases not matched to a gene. CDR3 length equals 15 residues. The CDR3: CASSRETTGNNEQFF. CDR3 DNA sequence: TGTGCCAGCAGCCGAGAGACGACAGGGAATAATGAGCAGTTCTTC.

J is TRBJ2-3 and V is TRBV7-9; 11 bases fit TRBD2. V gave up 5 bases and J gave up 7 bases; unmatched junction bases: 14. The CDR3 length is 17 residues. From germline, CDR1 is SEHNR and CDR2 FQNEAQ (reference sequence). Here the CDR3 reads CASSPPGTSGSLNTQYF. As DNA, the CDR3 is TGTGCCAGCAGCCCGCCGGGGACTAGCGGATCCTTAAATACGCAGTATTTT.

This clonotype was observed a handful of times. The chain combines TRBV5-1 with TRBJ2-7; 7 bases align to TRBD1. CDR3 length equals 16 residues. Per germline, CDR1 SGHRS and CDR2 YFSETQ. With V trimmed by 0 bases and J by 5 bases, 11 bases remained unmatched. CDR3: CASSLGPQGNGNEQYF. In DNA form, the CDR3 reads TGCGCCAGCAGCTTGGGGCCACAGGGGAACGGCAACGAGCAGTACTTC.

V and J are TRBV4-1 and TRBJ2-6; 7 bases line up with TRBD2. The germline V gene has CDR1 MGHRA and CDR2 YSYEKL. Losses at the gene ends were 0 bases for V and 4 bases for J; bases not matched to a gene: 6. This CDR3 is built from 17 residues. CDR3 nucleotide sequence: TGCGCCAGCAGCCAAGAGGGGGGGGTACGCGGGGCCAACGTCCTGACTTTC. Encoded protein: CASSQEGGVRGANVLTF.

The rearrangement joins TRBV7-8 to TRBJ2-2; possibly TRBD1 or TRBD2 for D (5 bases each). Trimming left V 2 bases short and J 6 bases short, with 10 bases between. This CDR3 spans 14 amino acids. Germline lookup yields CDR1 SGHVS and CDR2 FQNEAQ. DNA of the CDR3: TGTGCCAGCAGCTTATATGGGGGTGCCGGGGAGCTGTTTTTT. This gives the protein CASSLYGGAGELFF. The full variable domain, with the rest looked up from reference TRBV7-8 and TRBJ2-2, is GAGVSQSPRYKVAKRGQDVALRCDPISGHVSLFWYQQALGQGPEFLTYFQNEAQLDKSGLPSDRFFAERPEGSVSTLKIQRTQQEDSAVYLCASSLYGGAGELFFGEGSRLTVL.